Listed here is a single TCR beta chain. Antigen specificity is unknown. The germline V and J ends were trimmed by 6 bases and 2 bases, with 18 bases remaining between them. There are 15 residues in the CDR3. CDR1 DFQATT and CDR2 SNEGSKA come from the germline V gene (reference sequence). These data are taken from a study of T cells in Graves' hyperthyroidism and ophthalmopathy. Study context: Peripheral blood was obtained at initial diagnosis, preceding any treatment. General study findings and limits: Ophthalmopathy stood apart from stable hyperthyroidism in a 13 V-J model.

Regions amplified from RNA transcripts were the TCR beta CDR3 regions. HTBI primers were the set used in a first-round RT-PCR of the TCR CDR3. TCRdb fed the multiplex PCR reads into MiXCR, producing one record per CDR3 protein. The table lists about 400,000 distinct CDR3 sequences, approximately 16% of them singletons. Uncontrolled infection, other autoimmune disease, pregnancy or lactation disqualified patients from enrolment. The authors took PBMCs from over 8.5 ml fresh peripheral blood. This receptor was identified in a woman between 55 and 75 years old with Graves' ophthalmopathy. The sequencing sample was made of blood. V usage is TRBV20-1 and J usage is TRBJ2-3, with unresolved D. The CDR3 loop is CSAIWFKAVTDTQYF. The DNA of the CDR3 is TGCAGTGCCATATGGTTCAAGGCCGTCACAGATACGCAGTATTTT.